This T cell receptor (beta chain) is drawn from a study of a mutant IDH1 vaccine in newly diagnosed glioma. Study results and caveats: Among patients, roughly 93% showed immune responses induced by the vaccine.

There are 15 residues in the CDR3. Germline trimming cut 3 bases from V and 0 bases from J; bases unmatched to any gene: 0. CDR1 and CDR2 from the germline V gene are LGHNA and YNFKEQ. Data came from immunoSEQ multiplex PCR; TCRdb stores just in-frame clones and leaves some out. The sample includes roughly 70,000 clones, over 70% seen only once; the top ten take about 4.5%. The sample's time point: baseline, week 1 (first vaccination visit). Treatment here: pre-vaccination baseline after standard-of-care therapy. The study enrolled donors with new WHO grade 3 or 4 IDH1-mutant, ATRX-lost astrocytomas. Comment on this clone: Its cognate antigen is unknown.

The input for sequencing was peripheral blood mononuclear cells (PBMCs), taken from a glioma patient treated with radiotherapy, temozolomide or both. V is TRBV4-2 and J is TRBJ2-3; 10 bases agree with TRBD1. This sequence originates from a woman in her late teens or twenties with glioma. Some clones in this sample may be carry-over from other donors' samples. The CDR3 loop is CASSQTGGSTDTQYF. CDR3 in DNA: TGTGCCAGCAGCCAGACAGGGGGCAGCACAGATACGCAGTATTTT.